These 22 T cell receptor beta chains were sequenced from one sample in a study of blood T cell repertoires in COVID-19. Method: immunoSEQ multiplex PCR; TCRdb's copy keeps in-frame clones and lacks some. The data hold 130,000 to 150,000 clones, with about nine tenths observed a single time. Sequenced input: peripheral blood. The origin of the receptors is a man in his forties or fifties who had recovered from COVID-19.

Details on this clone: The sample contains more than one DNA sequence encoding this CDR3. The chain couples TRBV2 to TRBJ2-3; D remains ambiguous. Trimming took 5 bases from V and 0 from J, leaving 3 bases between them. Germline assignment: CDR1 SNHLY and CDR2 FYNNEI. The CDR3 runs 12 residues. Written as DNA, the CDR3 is TGTGCCAGCAGTCCAAGCACAGATACGCAGTATTTT. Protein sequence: CASSPSTDTQYF. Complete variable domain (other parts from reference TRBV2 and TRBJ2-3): EPEVTQTPSHQVTQMGQEVILRCVPISNHLYFYWYRQILGQKVEFLVSFYNNEISEKSEIFDDQFSVERPDGSNFTLKIRSTKLEDSAMYFCASSPSTDTQYFGPGTRLTVL.

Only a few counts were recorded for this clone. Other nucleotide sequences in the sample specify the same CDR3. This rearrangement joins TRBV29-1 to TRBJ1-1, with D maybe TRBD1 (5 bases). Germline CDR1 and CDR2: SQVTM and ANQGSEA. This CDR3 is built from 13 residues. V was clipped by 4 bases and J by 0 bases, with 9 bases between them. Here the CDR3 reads CSVVGQLNTEAFF. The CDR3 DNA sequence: TGCAGCGTTGTGGGGCAGTTGAACACTGAAGCTTTCTTT.

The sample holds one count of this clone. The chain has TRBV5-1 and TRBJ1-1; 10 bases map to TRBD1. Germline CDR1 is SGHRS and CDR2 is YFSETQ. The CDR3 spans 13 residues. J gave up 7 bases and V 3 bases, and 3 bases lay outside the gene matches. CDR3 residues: CASSWDRGYEAFF. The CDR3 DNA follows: TGCGCCAGCAGCTGGGACAGGGGTTATGAAGCTTTCTTT.

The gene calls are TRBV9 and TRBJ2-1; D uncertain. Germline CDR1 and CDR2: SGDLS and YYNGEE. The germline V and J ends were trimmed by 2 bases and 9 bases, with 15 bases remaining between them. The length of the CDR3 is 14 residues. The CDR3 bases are TGTGCCAGCAGCGTCAGGAAAAGCCCGTCTGAGCAGTTCTTC. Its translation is CASSVRKSPSEQFF.

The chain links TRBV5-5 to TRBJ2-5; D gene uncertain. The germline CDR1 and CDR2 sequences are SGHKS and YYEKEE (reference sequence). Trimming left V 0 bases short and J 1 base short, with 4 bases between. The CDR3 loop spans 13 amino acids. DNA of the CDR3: TGTGCCAGCAGCTTGGGGAGCCAAGAGACCCAGTACTTC. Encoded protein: CASSLGSQETQYF.

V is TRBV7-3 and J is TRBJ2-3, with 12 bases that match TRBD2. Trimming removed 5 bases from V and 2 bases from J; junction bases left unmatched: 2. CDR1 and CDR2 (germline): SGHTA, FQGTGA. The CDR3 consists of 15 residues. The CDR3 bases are TGTGCCAGCAGCCCTAGCGGGGGGGTCACAGATACGCAGTATTTT. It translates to CASSPSGGVTDTQYF.

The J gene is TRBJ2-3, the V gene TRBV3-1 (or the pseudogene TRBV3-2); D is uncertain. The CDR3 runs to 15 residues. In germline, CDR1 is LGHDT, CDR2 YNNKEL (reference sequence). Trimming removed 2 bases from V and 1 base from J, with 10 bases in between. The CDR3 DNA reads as TGTGCCAGCAGCCAATTCTCGCCGGGCACAGATACGCAGTATTTT. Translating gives CASSQFSPGTDTQYF.

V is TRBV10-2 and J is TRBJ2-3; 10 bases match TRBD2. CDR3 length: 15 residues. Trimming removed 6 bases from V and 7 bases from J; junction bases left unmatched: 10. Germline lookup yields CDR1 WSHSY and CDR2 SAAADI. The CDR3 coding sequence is TGCGCCAGCAGCCTCAGCGGGGGGGCCTTAAATACGCAGTATTTT. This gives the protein CASSLSGGALNTQYF.

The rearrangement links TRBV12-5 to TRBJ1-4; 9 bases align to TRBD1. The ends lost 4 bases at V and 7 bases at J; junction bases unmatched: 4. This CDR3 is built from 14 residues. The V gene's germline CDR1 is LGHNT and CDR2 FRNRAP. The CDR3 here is CASGWDRATEKLFF. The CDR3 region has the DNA TGTGCTAGTGGTTGGGACAGGGCTACTGAAAAACTGTTTTTT.

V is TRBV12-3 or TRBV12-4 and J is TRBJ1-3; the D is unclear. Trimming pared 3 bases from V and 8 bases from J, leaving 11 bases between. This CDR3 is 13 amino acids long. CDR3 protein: CASSLDYSDTIYF. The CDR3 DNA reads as TGTGCCAGCAGTTTGGACTACTCGGACACCATATATTTT.

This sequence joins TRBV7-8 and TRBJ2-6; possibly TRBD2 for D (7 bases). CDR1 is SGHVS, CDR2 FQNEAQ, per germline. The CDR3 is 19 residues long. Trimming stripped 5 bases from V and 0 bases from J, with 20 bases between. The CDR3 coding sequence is TGTGCCAGCAGCCTCCTTCCCCGGGGGGCGAGCTCTGGGGCCAACGTCCTGACTTTC. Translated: CASSLLPRGASSGANVLTF. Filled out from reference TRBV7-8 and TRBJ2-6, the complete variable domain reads GAGVSQSPRYKVAKRGQDVALRCDPISGHVSLFWYQQALGQGPEFLTYFQNEAQLDKSGLPSDRFFAERPEGSVSTLKIQRTQQEDSAVYLCASSLLPRGASSGANVLTFGAGSRLTVL.

The CDR3 DNA reads as TGTGCCAGCAGTTACTCGAGGGTCAGAAACTATGGCTACACCTTC. Its translation: CASSYSRVRNYGYTF. V is TRBV6-5 and J is TRBJ1-2, with D hard to call. Germline CDR1 MNHEY, CDR2 SVGAGI. Trimming took off 0 bases at V and 2 bases at J, with 10 bases between the two ends. The CDR3 is made up of 15 amino acids.

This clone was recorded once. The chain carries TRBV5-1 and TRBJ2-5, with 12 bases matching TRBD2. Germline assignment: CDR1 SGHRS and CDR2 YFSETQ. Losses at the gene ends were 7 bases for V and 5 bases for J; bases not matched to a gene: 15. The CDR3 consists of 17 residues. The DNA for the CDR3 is TGCGCCAGCGGGGCCCGGCTAGCGGGGGGGCCGGAGGAGACCCAGTACTTC. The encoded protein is CASGARLAGGPEETQYF.

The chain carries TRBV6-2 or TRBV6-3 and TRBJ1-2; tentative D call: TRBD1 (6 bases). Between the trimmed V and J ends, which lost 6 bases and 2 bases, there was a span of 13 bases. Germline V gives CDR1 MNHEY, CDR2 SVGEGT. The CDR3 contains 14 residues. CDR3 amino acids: CASRPTGTNYGYTF. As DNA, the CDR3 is TGTGCCAGCAGACCTACCGGGACAAACTATGGCTACACCTTC.

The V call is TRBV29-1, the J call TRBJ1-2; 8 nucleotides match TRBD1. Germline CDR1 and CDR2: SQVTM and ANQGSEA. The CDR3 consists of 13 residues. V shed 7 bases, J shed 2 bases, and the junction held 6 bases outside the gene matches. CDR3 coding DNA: TGCAGCGCACGGACAGGGACCAACTATGGCTACACCTTC. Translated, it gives CSARTGTNYGYTF.

The CDR3, as DNA: TGTGCCAGCAGCATAATACGGGGGGTAAATAATTCACCCCTCCACTTT. Amino acid sequence: CASSIIRGVNNSPLHF. The V call is TRBV7-2, the J call TRBJ1-6; maybe TRBD1 (5 bases). The CDR3 length is 16 residues. Per germline, CDR1 SGHTA and CDR2 FQGNSA. V was clipped by 5 bases and J by 5 bases, with 16 bases between them.

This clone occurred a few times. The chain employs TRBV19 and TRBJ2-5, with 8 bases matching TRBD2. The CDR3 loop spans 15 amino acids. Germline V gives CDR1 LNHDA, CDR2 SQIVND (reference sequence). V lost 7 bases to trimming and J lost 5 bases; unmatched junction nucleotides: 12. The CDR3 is CASTLTGTRRETQYF. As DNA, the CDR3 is TGTGCCAGTACCCTAACCGGGACTAGACGGGAGACCCAGTACTTC.

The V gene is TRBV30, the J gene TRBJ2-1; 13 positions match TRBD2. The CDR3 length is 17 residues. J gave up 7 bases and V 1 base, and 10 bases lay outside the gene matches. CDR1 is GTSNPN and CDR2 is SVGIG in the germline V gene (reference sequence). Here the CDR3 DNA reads TGTGCCTGGAGTGAGATGACTAGCGGGGGGCTCAAGAATGAGCAGTTCTTC. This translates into CAWSEMTSGGLKNEQFF.

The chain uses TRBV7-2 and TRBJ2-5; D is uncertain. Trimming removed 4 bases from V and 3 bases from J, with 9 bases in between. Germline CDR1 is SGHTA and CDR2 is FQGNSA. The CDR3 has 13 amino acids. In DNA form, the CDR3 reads TGTGCCAGCAGCTCGACGGAGAAAGAGACCCAGTACTTC. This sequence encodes CASSSTEKETQYF.

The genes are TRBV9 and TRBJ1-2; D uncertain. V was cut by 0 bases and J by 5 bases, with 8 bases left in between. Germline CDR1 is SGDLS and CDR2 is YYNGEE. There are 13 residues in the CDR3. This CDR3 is CASSVAAGYGYTF. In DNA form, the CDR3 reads TGTGCCAGCAGCGTAGCAGCGGGATATGGCTACACCTTC.

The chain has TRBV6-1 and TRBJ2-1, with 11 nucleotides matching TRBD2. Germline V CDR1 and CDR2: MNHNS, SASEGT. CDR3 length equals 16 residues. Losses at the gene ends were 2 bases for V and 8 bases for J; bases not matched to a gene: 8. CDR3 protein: CASSEKWLAGGYEQFF. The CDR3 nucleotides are TGTGCCAGCAGTGAAAAGTGGCTAGCGGGGGGCTATGAGCAGTTCTTC.

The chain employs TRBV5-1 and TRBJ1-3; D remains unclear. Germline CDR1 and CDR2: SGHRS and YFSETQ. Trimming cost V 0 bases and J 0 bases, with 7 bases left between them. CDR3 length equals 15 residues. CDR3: CASSLASGSGNTIYF. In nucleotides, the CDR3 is TGCGCCAGCAGCTTGGCGTCAGGCTCTGGAAACACCATATATTTT.